The clone carrying this TCR beta chain was picked up one time. Authors' data handling: Amplification with reference gene primers provided the estimates of nucleated cell counts. The data were produced by immunoSEQ multiplex PCR, yet TCRdb's version contains in-frame clones alone and is incomplete. That table gives V, J and clone size, and the DNA gave D and trimming. The table includes about 260,000 clones, around nine tenths detected once. These data come from a study of blood T cell repertoires in COVID-19. For the study at large: Spain, Italy and the United States supplied samples that represented acute and convalescent COVID-19. Nucleic acid was either cDNA or gDNA, and it came from T cells, B-cell-depleted T cells, or PBMCs.

Unmatched junction bases numbered 8, after V lost 0 bases and J lost 5 bases. The CDR3 has 17 amino acids. Germline V gives CDR1 LNHDA, CDR2 SQIVND (reference sequence). Sequencing used peripheral blood. The sequence was obtained from a man between 40 and 49 years old who had recovered from COVID-19. The chain has TRBV19 and TRBJ2-5; TRBD1 matches 11 bases. Written as DNA, the CDR3 is TGTGCCAGTAGTATAGATGGGAAGGACAGGGGGCTGGAGACCCAGTACTTC. Its protein is CASSIDGKDRGLETQYF. Drawing the rest from reference TRBV19 and TRBJ2-5, the complete variable domain is DGGITQSPKYLFRKEGQNVTLSCEQNLNHDAMYWYRQDPGQGLRLIYYSQIVNDFQKGDIAEGYSVSREKKESFPLTVTSAQKNPTAFYLCASSIDGKDRGLETQYFGPGTRLLVL.